This T cell receptor beta chain was observed in a study of blood T cell repertoires in COVID-19. Study summary: The cDNA or gDNA used as material had been derived from T cells, B-cell-depleted T cells, or PBMCs.

Trimming removed 0 bases from V and 4 bases from J, with 7 bases in between. The length of the CDR3 is 14 residues. CDR1 and CDR2 from the germline V gene are SGDLS and YYNGEE. Data came from immunoSEQ multiplex PCR; TCRdb stores just in-frame clones and leaves some out. Of about 120,000 clones listed, 81% are singletons. Seattle enrolled patients during active infection and tracked them longitudinally. The TCR comes from a man under 40 with COVID-19, enrolled during active disease. The sequencing input was peripheral blood. V and J are TRBV9 and TRBJ1-4; perhaps TRBD1 as D (5 bases). CDR3 coding DNA: TGTGCCAGCAGCGTAGGGCAGGGTAATGAAAAACTGTTTTTT. Amino acid sequence: CASSVGQGNEKLFF.